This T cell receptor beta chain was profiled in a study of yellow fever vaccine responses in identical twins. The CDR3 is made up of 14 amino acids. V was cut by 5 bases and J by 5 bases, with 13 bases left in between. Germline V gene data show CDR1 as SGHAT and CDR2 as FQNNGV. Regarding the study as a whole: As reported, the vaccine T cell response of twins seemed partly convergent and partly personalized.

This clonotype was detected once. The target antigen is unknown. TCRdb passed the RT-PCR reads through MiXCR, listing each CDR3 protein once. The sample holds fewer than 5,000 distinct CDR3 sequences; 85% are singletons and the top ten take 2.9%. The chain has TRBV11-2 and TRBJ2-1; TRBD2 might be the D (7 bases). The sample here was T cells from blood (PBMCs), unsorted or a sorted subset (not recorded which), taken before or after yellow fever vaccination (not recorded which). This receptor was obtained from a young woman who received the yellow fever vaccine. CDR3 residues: CASSGGAMHNEQFF. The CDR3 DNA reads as TGTGCCAGCAGCGGGGGGGCGATGCACAATGAGCAGTTCTTC. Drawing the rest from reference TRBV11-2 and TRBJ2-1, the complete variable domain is EAGVAQSPRYKIIEKRQSVAFWCNPISGHATLYWYQQILGQGPKLLIQFQNNGVVDDSQLPKDRFSAERLKGVDSTLKIQPAKLEDSAVYLCASSGGAMHNEQFFGPGTRLTVL.